The clone carrying this T cell receptor (beta chain) was found a few times. Stated time point: patch test 3, about 24 weeks after DPC sensitization. Indicated treatment: therapeutic diphenylcyclopropenone sensitization with weekly scalp DPC. The sample originates from a study of human T cells and chemical hapten exposure. Study at large: Upper-back patch tests with 0.01% DPC were read at 6 days. Patients, predominantly female, presented with alopecia areata, totalis or universalis.

Individual cDNA molecules had unique molecular identifiers attached to them by the library. How the authors handled the data: Sampled TCR counts reached a median of roughly 98,000 per sample, with values ranging from about 23,224 to 700,000. In TCRdb, the RACE reads were re-called with MiXCR into one record per CDR3 protein. These V and J calls derive from TCRdb rather than the authors' analysis. The sample carries under 75,000 distinct CDR3 sequences, 11% recorded once. The starting material was whole blood, obtained in connection with sensitization to the hapten diphenylcyclopropenone (DPC). The receptor was isolated from a woman aged 50 to 60 with alopecia areata. Some clones in this sample may be carry-over from other donors' samples.

CDR3 sequence reads: CASSDGSRSNYGYTF. The CDR3 DNA follows: TGTGCCAGCAGTGATGGCTCCAGGTCTAACTATGGCTACACCTTC. V gene TRBV25-1 combines with J gene TRBJ1-2; D not certain. CDR3 size: 15 residues. CDR1 is MGHDK and CDR2 is SYGVNS in the germline V gene. The V end was cut by 3 bases, the J end by 0 bases, with 11 bases between.